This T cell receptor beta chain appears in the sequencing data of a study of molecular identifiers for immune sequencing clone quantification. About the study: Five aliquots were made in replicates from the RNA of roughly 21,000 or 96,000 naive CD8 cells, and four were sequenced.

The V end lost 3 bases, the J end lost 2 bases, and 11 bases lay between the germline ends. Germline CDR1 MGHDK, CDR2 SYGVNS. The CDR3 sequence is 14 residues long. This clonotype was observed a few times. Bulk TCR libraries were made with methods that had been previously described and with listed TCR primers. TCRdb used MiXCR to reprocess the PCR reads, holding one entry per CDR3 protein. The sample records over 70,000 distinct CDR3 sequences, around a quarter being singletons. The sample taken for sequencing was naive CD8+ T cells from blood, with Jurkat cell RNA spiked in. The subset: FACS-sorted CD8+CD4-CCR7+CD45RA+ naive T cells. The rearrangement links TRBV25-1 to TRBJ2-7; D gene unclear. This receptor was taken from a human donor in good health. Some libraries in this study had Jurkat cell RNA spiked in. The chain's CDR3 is CASSDSLTTYEQYF. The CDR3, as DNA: TGTGCCAGCAGTGACTCATTAACCACCTACGAGCAGTACTTC.